This T cell receptor beta chain came from a study of CD8 T cells in ankylosing spondylitis. TCRdb re-called the 5' RACE reads through MiXCR, storing one row per CDR3 protein. The table records around 150,000 distinct CDR3 sequences, around two fifths of them present only once. The CDR3 covers 14 residues. The V gene lost 1 base and the J gene lost 8 bases, with 14 bases spanning the gap. Germline V gives CDR1 LGHNA, CDR2 YSLEER. At least ten counts were recorded for this clonotype. The J gene is TRBJ1-1, the V gene TRBV4-3, with D hard to call. This receptor was identified in a male donor with ankylosing spondylitis. The sequencing sample was made of synovial fluid, either unsorted or a sorted T cell fraction (not recorded which). The CDR3 nucleotides are TGCGCCAGCAGCCAAGGCCGCGGGATGCACGAAGCTTTCTTT. Residues: CASSQGRGMHEAFF.